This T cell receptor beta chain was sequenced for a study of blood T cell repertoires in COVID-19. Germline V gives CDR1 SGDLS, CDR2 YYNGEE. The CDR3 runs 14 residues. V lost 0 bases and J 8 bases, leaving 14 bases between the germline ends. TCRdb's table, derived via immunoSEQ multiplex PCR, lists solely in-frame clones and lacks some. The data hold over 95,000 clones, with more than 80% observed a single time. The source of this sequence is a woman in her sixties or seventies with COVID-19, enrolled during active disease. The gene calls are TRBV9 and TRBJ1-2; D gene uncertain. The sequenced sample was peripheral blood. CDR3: CASSVAVWENGYTF. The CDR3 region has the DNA TGTGCCAGCAGCGTAGCTGTATGGGAGAACGGCTACACCTTC.